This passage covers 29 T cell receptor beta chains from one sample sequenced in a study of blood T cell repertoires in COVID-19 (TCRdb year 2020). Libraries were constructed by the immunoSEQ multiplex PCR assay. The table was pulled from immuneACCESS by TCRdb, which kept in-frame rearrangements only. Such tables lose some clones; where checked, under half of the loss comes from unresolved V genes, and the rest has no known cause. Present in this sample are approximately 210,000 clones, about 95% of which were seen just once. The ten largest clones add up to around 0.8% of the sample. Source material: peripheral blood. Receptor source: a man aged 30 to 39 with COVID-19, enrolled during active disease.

CDR3 sequence: CSRRGANTEAFF. CDR3 nucleotide sequence: TGCAGCCGACGGGGGGCGAACACTGAAGCTTTCTTT. The chain is built from TRBV29-1 and TRBJ1-1; a weak D match, TRBD1 (6 bases). Germline V gene sequence: CDR1 SQVTM, CDR2 ANQGSEA. Trimming removed 8 bases at V and 1 base at J, with 11 bases between. The CDR3 contains 12 residues.

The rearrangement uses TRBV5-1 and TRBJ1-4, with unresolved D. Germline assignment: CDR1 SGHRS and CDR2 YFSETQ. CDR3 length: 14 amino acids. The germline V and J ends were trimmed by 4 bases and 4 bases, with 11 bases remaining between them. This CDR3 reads CASSVGSSNEKLFF. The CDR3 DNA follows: TGCGCCAGCAGCGTCGGTAGCAGTAATGAAAAACTGTTTTTT.

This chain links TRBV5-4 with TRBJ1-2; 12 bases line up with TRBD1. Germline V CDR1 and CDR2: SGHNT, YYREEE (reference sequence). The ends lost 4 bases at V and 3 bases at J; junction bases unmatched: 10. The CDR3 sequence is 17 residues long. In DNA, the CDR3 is TGTGCCAGCAGCACGGGACAGGGGGCCTGGGGGGACTATGGCTACACCTTC. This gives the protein CASSTGQGAWGDYGYTF.

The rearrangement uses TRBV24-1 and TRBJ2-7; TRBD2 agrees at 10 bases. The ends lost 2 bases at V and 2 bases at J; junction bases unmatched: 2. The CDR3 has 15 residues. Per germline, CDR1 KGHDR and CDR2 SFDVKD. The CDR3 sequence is CATSDSSGGPYEQYF. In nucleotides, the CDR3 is TGTGCCACCAGTGATTCTAGCGGGGGCCCCTACGAGCAGTACTTC.

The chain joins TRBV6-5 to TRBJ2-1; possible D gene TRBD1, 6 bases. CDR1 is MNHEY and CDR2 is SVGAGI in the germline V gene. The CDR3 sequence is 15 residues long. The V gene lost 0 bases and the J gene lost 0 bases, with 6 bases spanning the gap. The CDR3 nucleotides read TGTGCCAGCAGTTACTCAGGGGGCTCCTACAATGAGCAGTTCTTC. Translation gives CASSYSGGSYNEQFF.

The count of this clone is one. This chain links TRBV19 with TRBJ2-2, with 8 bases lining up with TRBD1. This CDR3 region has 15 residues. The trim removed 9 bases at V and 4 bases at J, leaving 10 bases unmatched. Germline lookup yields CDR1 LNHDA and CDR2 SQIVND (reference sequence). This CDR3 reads CASSVDRARTGELFF. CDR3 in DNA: TGTGCCAGCTCGGTGGACAGGGCGCGCACCGGGGAGCTGTTTTTT.

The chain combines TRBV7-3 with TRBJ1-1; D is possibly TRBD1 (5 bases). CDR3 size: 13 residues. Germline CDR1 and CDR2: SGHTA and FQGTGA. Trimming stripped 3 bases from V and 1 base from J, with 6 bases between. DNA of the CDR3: TGTGCCAGCAGCTTCAGGGAGAACACTGAAGCTTTCTTT. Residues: CASSFRENTEAFF.

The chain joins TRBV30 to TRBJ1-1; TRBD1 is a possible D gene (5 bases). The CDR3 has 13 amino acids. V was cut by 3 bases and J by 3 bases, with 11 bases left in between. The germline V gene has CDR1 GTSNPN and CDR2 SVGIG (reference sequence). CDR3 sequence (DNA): TGTGCCTGGAGGATTGGGGGGGACACTGAAGCTTTCTTT. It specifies CAWRIGGDTEAFF. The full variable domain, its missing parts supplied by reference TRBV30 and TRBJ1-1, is SQTIHQWPATLVQPVGSPLSLECTVEGTSNPNLYWYRQAAGRGLQLLFYSVGIGQISSEVPQNLSASRPQDRQFILSSKKLLLSDSGFYLCAWRIGGDTEAFFGQGTRLTVV.

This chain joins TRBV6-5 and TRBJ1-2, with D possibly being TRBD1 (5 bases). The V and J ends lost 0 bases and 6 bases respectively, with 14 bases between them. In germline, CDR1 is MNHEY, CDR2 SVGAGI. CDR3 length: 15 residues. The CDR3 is CASSYSSGRENGYTF. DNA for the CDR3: TGTGCCAGCAGTTACTCCTCAGGGAGGGAAAATGGCTACACCTTC.

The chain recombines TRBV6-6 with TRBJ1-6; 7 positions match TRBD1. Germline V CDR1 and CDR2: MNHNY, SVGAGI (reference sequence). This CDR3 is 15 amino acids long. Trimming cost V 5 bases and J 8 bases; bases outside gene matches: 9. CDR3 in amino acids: CASSQYTGTDSPLHF. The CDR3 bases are TGTGCCAGCAGTCAATATACCGGGACAGATTCACCCCTCCACTTT.

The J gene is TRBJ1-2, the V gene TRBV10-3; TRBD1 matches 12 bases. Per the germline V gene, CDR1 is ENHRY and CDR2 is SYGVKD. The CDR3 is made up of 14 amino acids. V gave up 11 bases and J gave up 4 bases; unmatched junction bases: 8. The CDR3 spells CAAAGTGGSYGYTF. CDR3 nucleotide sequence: TGTGCCGCGGCCGGGACAGGGGGCTCCTATGGCTACACCTTC.

As DNA, the CDR3 is TGTGCCAGTAGTATAGGCCCCCTGGCGGGGGGGGGACGTTTCTTC. Translation gives CASSIGPLAGGGRFF. This chain joins TRBV19 and TRBJ2-1, with 9 bases aligning to TRBD2. This CDR3 region has 15 residues. The V gene end was trimmed by 1 base and the J gene end by 16 bases; junction bases not matched to a gene: 14. Germline CDR1 LNHDA, CDR2 SQIVND (reference sequence).

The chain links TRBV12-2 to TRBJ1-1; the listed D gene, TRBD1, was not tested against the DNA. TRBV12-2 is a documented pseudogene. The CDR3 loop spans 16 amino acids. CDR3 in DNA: TGTGCAAGTCGCTTAGGGACGGGACAAAGGAGCACTGAAGCTTTCTTT. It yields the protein CASRLGTGQRSTEAFF.

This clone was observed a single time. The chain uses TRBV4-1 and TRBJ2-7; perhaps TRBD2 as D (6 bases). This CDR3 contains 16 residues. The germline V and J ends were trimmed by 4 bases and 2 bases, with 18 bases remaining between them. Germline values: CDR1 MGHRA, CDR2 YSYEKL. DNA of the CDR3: TGCGCCAGCAGCCGAGGGGTCCGCGGGGAAGCCTACGAGCAGTACTTC. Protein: CASSRGVRGEAYEQYF.

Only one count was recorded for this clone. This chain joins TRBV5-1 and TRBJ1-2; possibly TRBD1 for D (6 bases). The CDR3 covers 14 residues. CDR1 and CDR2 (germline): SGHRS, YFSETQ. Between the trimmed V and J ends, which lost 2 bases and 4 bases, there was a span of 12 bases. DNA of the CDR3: TGCGCCAGCAGCTTTGGGGGCGAGAGCTATGGCTACACCTTC. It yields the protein CASSFGGESYGYTF. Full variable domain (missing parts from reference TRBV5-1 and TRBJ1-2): KAGVTQTPRYLIKTRGQQVTLSCSPISGHRSVSWYQQTPGQGLQFLFEYFSETQRNKGNFPGRFSGRQFSNSRSEMNVSTLELGDSALYLCASSFGGESYGYTFGSGTRLTVV.

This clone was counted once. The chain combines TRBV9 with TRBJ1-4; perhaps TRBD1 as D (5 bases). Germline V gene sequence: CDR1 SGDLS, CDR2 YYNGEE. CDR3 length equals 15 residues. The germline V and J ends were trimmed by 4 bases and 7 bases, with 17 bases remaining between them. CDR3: CASSYGGGEGEKLFF. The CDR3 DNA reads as TGTGCCAGCAGCTATGGGGGAGGGGAAGGTGAAAAACTGTTTTTT. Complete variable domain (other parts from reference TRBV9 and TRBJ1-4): DSGVTQTPKHLITATGQRVTLRCSPRSGDLSVYWYQQSLDQGLQFLIQYYNGEERAKGNILERFSAQQFPDLHSELNLSSLELGDSALYFCASSYGGGEGEKLFFGSGTQLSVL.

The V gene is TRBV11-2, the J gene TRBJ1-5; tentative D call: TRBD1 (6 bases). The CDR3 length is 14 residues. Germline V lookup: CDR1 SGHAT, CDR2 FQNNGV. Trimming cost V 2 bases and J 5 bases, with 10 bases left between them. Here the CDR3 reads CASSLSGADQPQHF. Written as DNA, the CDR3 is TGTGCCAGCAGCTTATCAGGGGCCGATCAGCCCCAGCATTTT.

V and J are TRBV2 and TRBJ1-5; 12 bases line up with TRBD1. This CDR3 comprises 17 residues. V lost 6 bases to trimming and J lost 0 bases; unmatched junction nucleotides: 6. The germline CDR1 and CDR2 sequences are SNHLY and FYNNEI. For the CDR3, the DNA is TGTGCCAGCAGAGGGACAGGGGGCGCATCTAGCAATCAGCCCCAGCATTTT. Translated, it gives CASRGTGGASSNQPQHF.

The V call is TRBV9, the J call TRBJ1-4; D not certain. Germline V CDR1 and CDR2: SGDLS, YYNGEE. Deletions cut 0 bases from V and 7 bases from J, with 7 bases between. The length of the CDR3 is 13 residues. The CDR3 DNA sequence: TGTGCCAGCAGCGTAGGCGGCGGTGAAAAACTGTTTTTT. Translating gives CASSVGGGEKLFF.

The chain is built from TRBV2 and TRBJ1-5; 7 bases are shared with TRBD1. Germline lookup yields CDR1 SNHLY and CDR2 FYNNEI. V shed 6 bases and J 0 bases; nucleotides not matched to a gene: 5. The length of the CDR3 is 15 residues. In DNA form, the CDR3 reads TGTGCCAGCAGAGTAACAGGGGATAGCAATCAGCCCCAGCATTTT. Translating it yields CASRVTGDSNQPQHF.

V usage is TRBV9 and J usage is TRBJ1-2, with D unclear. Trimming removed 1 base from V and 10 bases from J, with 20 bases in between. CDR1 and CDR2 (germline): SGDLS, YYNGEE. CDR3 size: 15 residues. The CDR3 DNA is TGTGCCAGCAGCGTATCCTCCTCGCCTGGAGGTATCTACACCTTC. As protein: CASSVSSSPGGIYTF.

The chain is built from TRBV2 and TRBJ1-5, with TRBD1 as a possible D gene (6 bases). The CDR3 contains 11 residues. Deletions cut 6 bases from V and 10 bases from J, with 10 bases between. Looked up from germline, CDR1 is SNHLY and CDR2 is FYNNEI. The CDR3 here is CASRDSFPQHF. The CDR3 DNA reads TGTGCCAGCAGGGACAGCTTCCCCCAGCATTTT.

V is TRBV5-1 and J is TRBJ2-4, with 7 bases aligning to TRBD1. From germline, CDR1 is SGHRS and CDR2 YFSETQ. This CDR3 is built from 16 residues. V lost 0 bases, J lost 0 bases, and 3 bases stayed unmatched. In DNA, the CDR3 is TGCGCCAGCAGCTTGGGACAGGGATTAGCCAAAAACATTCAGTACTTC. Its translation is CASSLGQGLAKNIQYF.

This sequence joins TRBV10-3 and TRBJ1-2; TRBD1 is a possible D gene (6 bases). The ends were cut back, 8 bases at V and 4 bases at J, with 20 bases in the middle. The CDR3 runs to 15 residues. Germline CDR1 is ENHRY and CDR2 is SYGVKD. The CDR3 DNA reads TGTGCCATCCACAACTCCGACAGGCCCATCTATGGCTACACCTTC. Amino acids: CAIHNSDRPIYGYTF.

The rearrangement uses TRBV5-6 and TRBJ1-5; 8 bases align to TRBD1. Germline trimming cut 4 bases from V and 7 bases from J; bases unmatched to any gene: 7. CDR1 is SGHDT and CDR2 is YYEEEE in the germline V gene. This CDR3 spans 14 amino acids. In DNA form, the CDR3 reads TGTGCCAGCAGCGCGGACAGGGCCGGGCAGCCCCAGCATTTT. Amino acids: CASSADRAGQPQHF.

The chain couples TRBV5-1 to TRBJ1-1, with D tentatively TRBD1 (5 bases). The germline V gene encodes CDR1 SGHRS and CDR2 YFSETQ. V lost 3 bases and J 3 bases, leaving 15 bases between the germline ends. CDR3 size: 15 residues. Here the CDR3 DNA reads TGCGCCAGCAGCTCAGAACAGGAGTTGGACACTGAAGCTTTCTTT. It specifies CASSSEQELDTEAFF.

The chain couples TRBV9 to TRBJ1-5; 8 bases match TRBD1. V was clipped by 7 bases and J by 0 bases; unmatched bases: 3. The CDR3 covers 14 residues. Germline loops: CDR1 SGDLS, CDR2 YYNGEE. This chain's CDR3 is CASGQGDSNQPQHF. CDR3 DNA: TGTGCCAGCGGACAGGGTGATAGCAATCAGCCCCAGCATTTT.

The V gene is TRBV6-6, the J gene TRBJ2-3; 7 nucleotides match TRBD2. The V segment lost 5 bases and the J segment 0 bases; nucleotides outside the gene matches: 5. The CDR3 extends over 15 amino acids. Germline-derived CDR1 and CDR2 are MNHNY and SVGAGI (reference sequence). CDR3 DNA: TGTGCCAGCAGTCCCCTAGCGGAGAGCACAGATACGCAGTATTTT. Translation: CASSPLAESTDTQYF.

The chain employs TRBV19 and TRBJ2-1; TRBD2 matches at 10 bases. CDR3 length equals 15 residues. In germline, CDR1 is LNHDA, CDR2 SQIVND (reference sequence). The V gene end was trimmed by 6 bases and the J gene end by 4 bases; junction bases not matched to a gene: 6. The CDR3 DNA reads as TGTGCCAGTAGCACCCGGACTAGCGGTTACAATGAGCAGTTCTTC. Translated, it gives CASSTRTSGYNEQFF.